This TCR beta chain was sequenced in a study of T-cell memory formation after mild COVID-19. Study results and caveats: Researchers could not confirm that second-wave clones peaking on day 37 targeted SARS-CoV-2. Contracting clones localized mainly to CM and EM when CD4+ and mainly to EMRA when CD8+.

This clonotype was observed a few times. Its antigen is currently unknown. Via MiXCR, TCRdb re-called the 5' RACE reads, giving one row per CDR3 protein. The table records some 120,000 distinct CDR3 sequences, about 17% of them present only once. This receptor was identified in a man between 18 and 29 years old who had mild COVID-19 (a few samples of this study predate the infection). Cell type and time point are not known. The sample consisted of PBMCs or a T cell subset sorted from them (not recorded which).

This CDR3 is CASSQEQAGALITDQTISTDTQYF. The CDR3 DNA is TGCGCCAGCAGCCAAGAACAGGCAGGGGCCCTCATAACGGACCAGACCATTAGCACAGATACGCAGTATTTT. The rearrangement joins TRBV4-1 to TRBJ2-3; possible D gene TRBD1, 6 bases. Germline assignment: CDR1 MGHRA and CDR2 YSYEKL. This CDR3 is 24 amino acids long. With 0 bases removed from V and 0 bases from J, the gap between germline ends came to 34 bases.